This T cell receptor beta chain comes out of a study of T cell responses to AZD1222 COVID-19 vaccine. Looking at the study overall: Pooled in the analysis were second doses at about 4 or about 12 weeks.

Note on this clone: Its specificity is unknown.

Trimming stripped 4 bases from V and 4 bases from J, with 6 bases between. The CDR3 has 12 amino acids. Study-level points and caveats: Only a handful of AZD1222 recipients, several in all, had baseline seropositivity. Among the donors, most were white British and more were female, and clonal diversity was possibly underestimated. Increases in Spike-specific TCR breadth and depth were seen after two AZD1222 doses.

Using immunoSEQ multiplex PCR, the repertoire was profiled, and TCRdb retains in-frame clones only, with some absent. The sample carries around 99,000 clones, around nine tenths recorded once. V is TRBV12-3 or TRBV12-4 and J is TRBJ2-3; D may be TRBD2 (5 bases). The sequenced sample was peripheral blood, obtained on day 0 of AZD1222 vaccination. The sequence was obtained from an adult in good health. The CDR3: CASSSAADTQYF. The CDR3 nucleotides read TGTGCCAGCAGTTCAGCGGCAGATACGCAGTATTTT.